This T cell receptor beta chain was profiled in a study of T cell responses to AZD1222 COVID-19 vaccine. For this clone: Antigen specificity is unknown.

General study findings and limits: Clonal diversity was possibly underestimated; the donors were predominantly white British and more often female. Nearly half of spike-specific TCRs reportedly target unmutated variant regions. With two AZD1222 doses given, Spike-specific TCR breadth and depth both rose. Baseline serology detected seropositivity in only five to seven AZD1222 recipients.

V lost 0 bases to trimming and J lost 0 bases; unmatched junction nucleotides: 14. Germline V gene lookup returns CDR1 LNHNV and CDR2 YYDKDF (reference sequence). The CDR3 runs 21 residues. This table comes from immunoSEQ multiplex PCR, and its TCRdb copy is limited to in-frame clones, with some not included. The sample has around 91,000 clones, just over 90% seen once; the top ten hold around 8.6%. The clonotype was recovered from an adult who received the AZD1222 COVID-19 vaccine. The chain recombines TRBV15 with TRBJ2-1, with 10 bases aligning to TRBD2. The sequences come from peripheral blood, collected 28 days after the second AZD1222 dose. The DNA of the CDR3 is TGTGCCACCAGCAGAGATGCCGGGAGTAGCGGGAGGTTGCGCTCCTACAATGAGCAGTTCTTC. It specifies CATSRDAGSSGRLRSYNEQFF.